One TCR beta chain is described in this entry. This clone was detected once. This clone's antigen is unknown. No base qualities exist here, and no much larger clone lies one base off it. A second Seattle source provided samples from volunteer blood donors who had recovered from COVID-19. The collaborating institutions used their own protocols to collect whole blood in K2EDTA tubes. For TCRbeta analysis, collaborators shipped samples in one of three forms: frozen whole blood, isolated PBMCs, or DNA extracted from either of those sample types. TCRbeta CDR3 regions were amplified from genomic DNA using the immunoSEQ Assay, a bias-controlled multiplex PCR. Regarding the original processing steps: Within the assay, amplification of reference gene primers was used to estimate how many nucleated cells each sample contained. To quantify the absolute abundance of each unique TCRbeta CDR3 rearrangement, sequence reads were collapsed and filtered. For each sample, productive Simpson clonality was calculated as the square root of Simpson's diversity index across productive rearrangements. TCRdb provides this immuneACCESS table in a form limited to in-frame rearrangements. Some clones are lacking; in checked studies, under half of them reflect an unresolved V gene, and why the rest are absent is not known. V and J calls and clone size follow that table, whereas D and trimming were derived from the DNA. The sample contains just over 250,000 clones, about nine tenths of them found a single time. The leading ten clones occupy about 4% of the sample.

These data originate in a study of blood T cell repertoires in COVID-19 (dated by TCRdb to 2019 to 2021). Concerning the study at large: Samples from collaborators originated in the United States, Italy and Spain and spanned both the acute and convalescent phases of COVID-19. The prospective study material was composed of cDNA or gDNA derived from T cells, B-cell-depleted T cells, or PBMCs. Subjects who had been exposed to COVID-19, were actively infected with it, or had recovered from it provided the deeply sampled blood TCRbeta repertoires that made up the dataset. The repertoires were released in a freely available public database meant as a resource for research on the immune response to SARS-CoV-2. Samples came from the ongoing ImmuneRACE study (first 160 participants) plus 1,254 subjects from 6 global collaborators. Nearly every sample came with metadata listing a de-identified subject ID, COVID-19 status, age in years and sex. HLA class I and class II types, where available, came from metadata supplied by the sample provider rather than from assay-based typing.

Overall results and qualifications from the work: The amount of clinical and demographic metadata varied by source and participant and was provided uncurated.

Taken from cysteine to phenylalanine, the CDR3 has 12 residues. Only the CDR3 region is kept as DNA, spanning 36 bases read in frame from base 1. The CDR1 and CDR2 encoded by the germline V gene are SGDLS and YYNGEE. The junction carries 11 bases between V and J, which are trimmed by 0 bases and 11 bases respectively. The specimen sequenced was peripheral blood. This chain joins TRBV9 to TRBJ1-1; perhaps TRBD1 is the D gene, with 5 bases matching. The receptor was derived from a man in his 60s who had recovered from COVID-19. The DNA reads as follows: TGTGCCAGCAGCGTAGATCAGGGTGAGGCTTTCTTT. Its amino acids are CASSVDQGEAFF.